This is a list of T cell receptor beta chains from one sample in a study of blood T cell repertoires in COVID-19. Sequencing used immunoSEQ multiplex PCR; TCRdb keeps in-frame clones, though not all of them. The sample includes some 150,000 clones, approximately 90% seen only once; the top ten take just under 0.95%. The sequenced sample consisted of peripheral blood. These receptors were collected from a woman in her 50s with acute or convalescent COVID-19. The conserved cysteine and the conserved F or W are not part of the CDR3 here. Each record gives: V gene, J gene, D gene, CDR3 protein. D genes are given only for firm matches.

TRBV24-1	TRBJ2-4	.	ATSDTGRAENIQY
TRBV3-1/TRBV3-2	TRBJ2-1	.	ASSHALEQF
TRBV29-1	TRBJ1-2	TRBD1	SVGRDRTNYGYT
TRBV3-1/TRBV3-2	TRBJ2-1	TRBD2	ASSLQTSGSSNEQF
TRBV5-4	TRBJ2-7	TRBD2	ASSSSGRTYEQY
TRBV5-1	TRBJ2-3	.	ASRIMDGADTQY
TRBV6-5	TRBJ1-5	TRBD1	ASSLQGALRPQH
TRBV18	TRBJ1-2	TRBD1	ASSPGTGQGYGYT
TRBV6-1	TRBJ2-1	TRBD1	ASSEARTGVHNEQF
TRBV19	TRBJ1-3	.	ASSDNSGNTIY
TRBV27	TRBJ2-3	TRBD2	ASSRRLAGAPYTQY
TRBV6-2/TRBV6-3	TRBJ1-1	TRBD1	ASSYSAGQMNTEAF
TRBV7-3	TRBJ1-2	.	ASSLGPNYGYT
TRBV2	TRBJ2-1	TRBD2	ASSGLAGGGEQF
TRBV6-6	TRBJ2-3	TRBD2	ASSAGEGTDTQY
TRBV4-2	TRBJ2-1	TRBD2	ASSPSGGDYNEQF
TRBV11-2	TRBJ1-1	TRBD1	ASSFGQAFTEAF
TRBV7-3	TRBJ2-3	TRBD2	ASSLRLAGGTDTQY
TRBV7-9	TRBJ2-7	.	ASRRGIGGQIYEQY
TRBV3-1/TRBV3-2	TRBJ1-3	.	ASGRASGNTIY
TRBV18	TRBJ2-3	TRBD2	ASSPALAGGPTWTDTQY
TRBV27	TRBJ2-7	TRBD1	ASSAGTGIHGDEQY
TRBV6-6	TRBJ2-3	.	ASSPDTDTQY
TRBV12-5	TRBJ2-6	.	ASGPQGSGANVLT
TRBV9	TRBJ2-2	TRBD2	ASSVLAGVAGELF